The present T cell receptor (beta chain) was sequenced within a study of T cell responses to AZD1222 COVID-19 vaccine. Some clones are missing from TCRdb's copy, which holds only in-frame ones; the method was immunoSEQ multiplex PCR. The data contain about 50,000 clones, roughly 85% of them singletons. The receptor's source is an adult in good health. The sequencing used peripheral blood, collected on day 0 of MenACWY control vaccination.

The CDR3 DNA reads as TGTGCCAGCTCACCCCTTCAGACAGGCGGTTATGGCTACACCTTC. Amino acids: CASSPLQTGGYGYTF. The chain is built from TRBV18 and TRBJ1-2; D perhaps matches TRBD1 (6 bases). Trimming removed 3 bases at V and 5 bases at J, with 16 bases between. This CDR3 spans 15 amino acids. Germline V gives CDR1 KGHSH, CDR2 LQKENI.